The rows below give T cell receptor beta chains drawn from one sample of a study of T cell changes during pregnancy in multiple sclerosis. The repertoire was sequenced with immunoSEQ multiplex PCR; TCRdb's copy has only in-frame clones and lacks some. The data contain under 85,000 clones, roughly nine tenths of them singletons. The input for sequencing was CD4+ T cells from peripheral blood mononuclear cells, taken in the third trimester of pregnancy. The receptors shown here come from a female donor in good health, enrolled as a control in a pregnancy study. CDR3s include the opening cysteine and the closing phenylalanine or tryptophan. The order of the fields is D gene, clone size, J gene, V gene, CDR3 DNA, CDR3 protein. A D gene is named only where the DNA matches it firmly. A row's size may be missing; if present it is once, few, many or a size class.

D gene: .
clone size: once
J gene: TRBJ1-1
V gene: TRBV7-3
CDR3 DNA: TGTGCCAGCAGCCCGCAGGGTAGTAGCACTGAAGCTTTCTTT
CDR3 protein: CASSPQGSSTEAFF

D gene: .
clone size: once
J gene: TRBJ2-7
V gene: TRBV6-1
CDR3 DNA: TGTGCCAGCAGCGTACGATCTACAGGGAACTACGAGCAGTACTTC
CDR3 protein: CASSVRSTGNYEQYF

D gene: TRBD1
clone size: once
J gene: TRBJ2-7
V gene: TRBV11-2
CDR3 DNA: TGTGCCAGCACTGGCCCCGGGACAGGGGGCTACGAGCAGTACTTC
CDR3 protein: CASTGPGTGGYEQYF

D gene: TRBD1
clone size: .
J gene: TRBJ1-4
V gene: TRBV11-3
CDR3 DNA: TGTGCCAGCAGACCCAGGGACAGGGCTAATGAAAAACTGTTTTTT
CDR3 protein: CASRPRDRANEKLFF

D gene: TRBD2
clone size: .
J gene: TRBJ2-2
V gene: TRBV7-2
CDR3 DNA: TGTGCCAGCAGCTTGGCTAGCGGGCGAAGGAACGGGGAGCTGTTTTTT
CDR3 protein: CASSLASGRRNGELFF

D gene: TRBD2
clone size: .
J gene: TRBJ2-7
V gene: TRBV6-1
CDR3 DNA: TGTGCCAGCAGTGAGCAGCGGGGGGCCTGGTACGAGCAGTACTTC
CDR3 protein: CASSEQRGAWYEQYF

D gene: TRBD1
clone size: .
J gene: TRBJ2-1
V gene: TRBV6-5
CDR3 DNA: TGTGCCAGCAGTTACCGGGACAGGGATGAGCAGTTCTTC
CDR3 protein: CASSYRDRDEQFF

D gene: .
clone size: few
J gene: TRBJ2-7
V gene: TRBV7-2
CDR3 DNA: TGTGCCAGCAGCACCCATGGTGGGCCATCCTACGAGCAGTACTTC
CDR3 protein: CASSTHGGPSYEQYF

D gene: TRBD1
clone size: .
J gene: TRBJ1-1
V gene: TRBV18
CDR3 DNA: TGTGCCAGCTCACTAGAAAGGACAGGGAACACTGAAGCTTTCTTT
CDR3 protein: CASSLERTGNTEAFF

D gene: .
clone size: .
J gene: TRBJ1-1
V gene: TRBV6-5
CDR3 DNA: TGTGCCAGCAAATCGGTCGCGGTGGCTGAAGCTTTCTTT
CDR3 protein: CASKSVAVAEAFF

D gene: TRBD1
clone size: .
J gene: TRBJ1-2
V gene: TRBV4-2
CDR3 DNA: TGTGCCAGCAGCCACCCCCGCGACAGGGGGCTGGGGGCTAACTATGGCTACACCTTC
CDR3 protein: CASSHPRDRGLGANYGYTF

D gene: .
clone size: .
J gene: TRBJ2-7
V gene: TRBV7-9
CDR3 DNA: TGTGCCAGCAGCCCCGCCAGTGACAGCGCCTACGAGCAGTACTTC
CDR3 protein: CASSPASDSAYEQYF

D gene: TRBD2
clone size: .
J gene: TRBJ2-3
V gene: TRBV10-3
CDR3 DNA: TGTGCCATCAGTCTTCTAGCGGGGGCCACAGATACGCAGTATTTT
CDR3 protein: CAISLLAGATDTQYF

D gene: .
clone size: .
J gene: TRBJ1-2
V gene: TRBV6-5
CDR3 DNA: TGTGCCAGCAGGCGAGGACAGCGTAACTATGGCTACACCTTC
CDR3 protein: CASRRGQRNYGYTF

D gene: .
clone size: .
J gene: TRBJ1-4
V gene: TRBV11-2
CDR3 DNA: TGTGCCAGCAGCCGACAGCAGTCTAATGAAAAACTGTTTTTT
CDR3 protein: CASSRQQSNEKLFF

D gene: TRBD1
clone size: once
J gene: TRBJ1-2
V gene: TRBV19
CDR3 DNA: TGTGCCAGTAGCTCTCGGGACAGGGGAGCCTATGGCTACACCTTC
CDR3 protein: CASSSRDRGAYGYTF

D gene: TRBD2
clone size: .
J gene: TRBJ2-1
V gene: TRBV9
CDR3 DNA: TGTGCCAGCTCTTCGGGGGGGAGCGCCTACAATGAGCAGTTCTTC
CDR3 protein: CASSSGGSAYNEQFF

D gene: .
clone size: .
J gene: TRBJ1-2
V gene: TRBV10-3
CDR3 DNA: TGTGCCATCAGTGGGCCAGGGGATGGCTACACCTTC
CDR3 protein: CAISGPGDGYTF

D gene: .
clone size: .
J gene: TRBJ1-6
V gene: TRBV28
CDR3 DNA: TGTGCCAGCAGTTTACGCGGCAGGGGTTCGTCACCCCTCCACTTT
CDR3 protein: CASSLRGRGSSPLHF

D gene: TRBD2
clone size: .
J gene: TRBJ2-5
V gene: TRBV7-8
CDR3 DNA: TGTGCCAGTGGGGGCGGGGGGGCCGGAGAGACCCAGTACTTC
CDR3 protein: CASGGGGAGETQYF

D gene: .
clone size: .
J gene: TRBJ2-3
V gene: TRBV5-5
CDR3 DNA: TGTGCCAGCAGCTTAATACAGGGAGACACAGATACGCAGTATTTT
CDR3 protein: CASSLIQGDTDTQYF

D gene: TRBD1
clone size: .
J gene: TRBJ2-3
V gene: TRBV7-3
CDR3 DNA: TGTGCCAGCAGCTCCGGGACAGGGGGCGGCACAGATACGCAGTATTTT
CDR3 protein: CASSSGTGGGTDTQYF

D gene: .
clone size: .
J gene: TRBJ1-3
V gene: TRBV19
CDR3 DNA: TGTGCCAGTAGTACCCCGGGGGGCGCGAGCGGAAACACCATATATTTT
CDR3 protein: CASSTPGGASGNTIYF

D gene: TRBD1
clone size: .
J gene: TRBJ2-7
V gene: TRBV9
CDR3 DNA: TGTGCCAGCAGTGAGGGACAGAGGTCTTACGAGCAGTACTTC
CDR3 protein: CASSEGQRSYEQYF

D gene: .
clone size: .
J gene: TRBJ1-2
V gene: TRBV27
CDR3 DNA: TGTGCCAGCAGTAACCACAGGAGCTCCTATGGCTACACCTTC
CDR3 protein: CASSNHRSSYGYTF

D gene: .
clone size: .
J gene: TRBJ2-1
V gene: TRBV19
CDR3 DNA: TGTGCCAGTAGTGGCTTCGGACTCTCGAGGAGTGAGCAGTTCTTC
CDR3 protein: CASSGFGLSRSEQFF

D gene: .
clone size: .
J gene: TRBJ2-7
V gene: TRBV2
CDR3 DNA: TGTGCCAGCAGTCAATTCAGGTACTCAGACGAGCAGTACTTC
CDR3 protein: CASSQFRYSDEQYF

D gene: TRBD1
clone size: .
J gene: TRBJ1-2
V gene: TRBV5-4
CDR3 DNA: TGTGCCAGCATACCCACAGCGGACAGGATTAACAACTATGGCTACACCTTC
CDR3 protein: CASIPTADRINNYGYTF

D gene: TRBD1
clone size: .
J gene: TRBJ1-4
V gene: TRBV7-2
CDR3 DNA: TGTGCCAGCAGCTCCCAGGGGACAGGGTATGAAAAACTGTTTTTT
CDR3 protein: CASSSQGTGYEKLFF

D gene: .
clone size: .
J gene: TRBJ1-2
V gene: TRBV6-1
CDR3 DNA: TGTGCCAGCGCCGGGGGCTATGGCTACACCTTC
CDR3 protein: CASAGGYGYTF

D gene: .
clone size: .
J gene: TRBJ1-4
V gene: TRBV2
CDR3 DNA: TGTGCCAGCAGTGAGAGTAGAACGGGGGAAAAACTGTTTTTT
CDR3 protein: CASSESRTGEKLFF

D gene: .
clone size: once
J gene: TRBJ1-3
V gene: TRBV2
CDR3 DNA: TGTGCCAGCACCCAAGGGGCCGGAAACACCATATATTTT
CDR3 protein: CASTQGAGNTIYF

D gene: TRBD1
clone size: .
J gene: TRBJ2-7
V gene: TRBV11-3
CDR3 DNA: TGTGCCAGCAGCCATGGGACAGGGGCAGAGGGATCCTACGAGCAGTACTTC
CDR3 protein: CASSHGTGAEGSYEQYF

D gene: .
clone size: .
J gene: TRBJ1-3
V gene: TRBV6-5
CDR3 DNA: TGTGCCAGTAGGGGTGTGTACGGAAACACCATATATTTT
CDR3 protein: CASRGVYGNTIYF

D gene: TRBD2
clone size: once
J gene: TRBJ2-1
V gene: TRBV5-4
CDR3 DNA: TGTGCCAGCAGCTTGGGCGGGGGGGCCTACAATGAGCAGTTCTTC
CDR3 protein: CASSLGGGAYNEQFF

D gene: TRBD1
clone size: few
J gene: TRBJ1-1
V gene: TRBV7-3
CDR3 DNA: TGTGCCAGCAGCTTAGACAGGGACACTGAAGCTTTCTTT
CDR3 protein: CASSLDRDTEAFF

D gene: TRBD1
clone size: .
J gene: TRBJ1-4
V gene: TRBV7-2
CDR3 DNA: TGTGCCAGCAGCTTAGAGGGACAGGGGTACGAAAAACTGTTTTTT
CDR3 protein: CASSLEGQGYEKLFF

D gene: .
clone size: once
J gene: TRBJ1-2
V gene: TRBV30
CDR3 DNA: TGTGCCTGGGTAGACAGTAACTATGGCTACACCTTC
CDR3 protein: CAWVDSNYGYTF

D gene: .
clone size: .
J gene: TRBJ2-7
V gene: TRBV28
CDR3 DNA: TGTGCCAGCAGTTTATTCGGGGGTTCCTACGAGCAGTACTTC
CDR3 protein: CASSLFGGSYEQYF

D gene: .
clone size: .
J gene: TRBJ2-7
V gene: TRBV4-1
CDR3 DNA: TGCGCCAGCAGCCAAGACAGGGTGACCTACGAGCAGTACTTC
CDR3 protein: CASSQDRVTYEQYF

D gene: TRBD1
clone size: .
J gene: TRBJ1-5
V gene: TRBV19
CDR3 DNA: TGTGCCAGTAGTTCCCGGGACAGTTGGGGTGTGGGGGATCAGCCCCAGCATTTT
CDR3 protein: CASSSRDSWGVGDQPQHF

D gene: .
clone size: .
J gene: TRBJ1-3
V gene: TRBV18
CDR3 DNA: TGTGCCAGCTCACCTCGGGACTCTGGAAACACCATATATTTT
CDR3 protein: CASSPRDSGNTIYF

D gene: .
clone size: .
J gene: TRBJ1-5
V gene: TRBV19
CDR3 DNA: TGTGCCAGTAGTATATCAGGAATCAATCAGCCCCAGCATTTT
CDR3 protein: CASSISGINQPQHF

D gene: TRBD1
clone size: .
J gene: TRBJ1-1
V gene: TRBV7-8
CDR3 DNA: TGTGCCAGCAGCTTAGTGGGGCCGGGACAGGGTAGGGGTGAAGCTTTCTTT
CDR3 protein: CASSLVGPGQGRGEAFF

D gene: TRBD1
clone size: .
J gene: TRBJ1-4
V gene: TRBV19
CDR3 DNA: TGTGCCAGTAGCCGATACTATACCGGGACAGGGGCAACTAATGAAAAACTGTTTTTT
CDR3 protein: CASSRYYTGTGATNEKLFF

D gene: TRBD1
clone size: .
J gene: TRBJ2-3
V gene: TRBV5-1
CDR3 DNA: TGCGCCAGCAGCAGGGACAGACAGTACACAGATACGCAGTATTTT
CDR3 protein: CASSRDRQYTDTQYF

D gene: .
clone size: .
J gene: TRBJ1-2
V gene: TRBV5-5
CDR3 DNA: TGTGCCAGCAGCAACGAACAGACAGCCTCTTATGGCTACACCTTC
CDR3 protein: CASSNEQTASYGYTF

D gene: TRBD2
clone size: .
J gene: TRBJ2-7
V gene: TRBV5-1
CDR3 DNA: TGCGCCAGCAGCTTGGTAACCGGGGGGACGAACTACGAGCAGTACTTC
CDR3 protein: CASSLVTGGTNYEQYF

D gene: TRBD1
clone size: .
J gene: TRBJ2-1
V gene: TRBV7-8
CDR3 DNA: TGTGCCAGCAGCCTACAGGGGGCCTTAGGGGGTGAGCAGTTCTTC
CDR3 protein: CASSLQGALGGEQFF

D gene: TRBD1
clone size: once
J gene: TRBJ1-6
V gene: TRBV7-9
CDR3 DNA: TGTGCCAGCAGCTCCGGGACAGGCAATTCACCCCTCCACTTT
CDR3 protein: CASSSGTGNSPLHF

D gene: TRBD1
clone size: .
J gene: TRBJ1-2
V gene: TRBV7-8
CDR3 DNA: TGTGCCAGCAGCTTAGGGACAGGGGGTGGCTACACCTTC
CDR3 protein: CASSLGTGGGYTF

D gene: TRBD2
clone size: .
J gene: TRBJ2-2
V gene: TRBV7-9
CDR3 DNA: TGTGCCGGGGGGACTAGCGGGGTCACCGGGGAGCTGTTTTTT
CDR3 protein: CAGGTSGVTGELFF

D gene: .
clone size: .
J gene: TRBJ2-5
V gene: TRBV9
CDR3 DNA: TGTGCCAGCAGCGTAGGGTCAGATTTACAAGAGACCCAGTACTTC
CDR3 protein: CASSVGSDLQETQYF